This T cell receptor beta chain appears in the sequencing data of a study of blood T cell repertoires in COVID-19. The protocol was immunoSEQ multiplex PCR, while the TCRdb copy is restricted to in-frame clones and leaves out a portion. This table holds 30,000 to 40,000 clones, around 80% found once. J lost 4 bases, V lost 6 bases, and 6 bases had no gene match. This CDR3 has 13 residues. Source material: peripheral blood. The sequence came from a woman aged 60-70 years with acute or convalescent COVID-19. This chain links TRBV12-3 or TRBV12-4 with TRBJ2-7; TRBD1 aligns across 7 bases. The CDR3 protein is CASRTTGAYEQYF. CDR3 nucleotide sequence: TGTGCCAGCAGGACAACAGGGGCATACGAGCAGTACTTC.